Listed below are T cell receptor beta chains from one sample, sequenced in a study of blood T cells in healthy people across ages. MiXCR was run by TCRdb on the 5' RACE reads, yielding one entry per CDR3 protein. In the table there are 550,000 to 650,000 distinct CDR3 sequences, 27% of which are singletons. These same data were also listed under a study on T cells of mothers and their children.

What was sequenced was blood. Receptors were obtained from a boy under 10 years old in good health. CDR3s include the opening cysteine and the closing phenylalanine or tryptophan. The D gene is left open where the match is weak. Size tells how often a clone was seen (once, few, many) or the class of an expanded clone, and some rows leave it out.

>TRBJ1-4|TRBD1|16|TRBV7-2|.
CASSGRDSATNEKLFF
TGTGCCAGCAGCGGCCGGGACAGTGCAACTAATGAAAAACTGTTTTTT
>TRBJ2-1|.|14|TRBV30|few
CAWSRGGSVNEQFF
TGTGCCTGGAGTAGAGGGGGGAGTGTGAATGAGCAGTTCTTC
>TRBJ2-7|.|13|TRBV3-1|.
CASSQKGVYEQYF
TGTGCCAGCAGCCAAAAAGGGGTATACGAGCAGTACTTC
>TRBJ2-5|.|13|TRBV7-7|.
CASSLAAAREQYF
TGTGCCAGCAGCTTAGCGGCAGCAAGGGAGCAGTACTTC
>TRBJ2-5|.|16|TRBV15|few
CATSRGGMAYQETQYF
TGTGCCACCAGCAGAGGGGGCATGGCGTACCAAGAGACCCAGTACTTC
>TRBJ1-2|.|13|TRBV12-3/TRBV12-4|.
CASSLTSNYGYTF
TGTGCCAGCAGTTTAACCAGTAACTATGGCTACACCTTC
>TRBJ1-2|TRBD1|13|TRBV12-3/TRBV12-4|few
CASSHTGDGGYTF
TGTGCCAGCAGTCACACAGGGGACGGTGGCTACACCTTC
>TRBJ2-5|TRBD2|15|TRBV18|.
CASSPWTSGLGEQYF
TGTGCCAGCTCACCTTGGACTAGCGGCCTTGGTGAGCAGTACTTC
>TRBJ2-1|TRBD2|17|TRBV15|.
CATSRGTSGSSYNEQFF
TGTGCCACCAGCAGGGGGACTAGCGGGAGCTCCTACAATGAGCAGTTCTTC
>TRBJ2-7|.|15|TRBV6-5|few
CASRPRSRRSYEQYF
TGTGCCAGCAGGCCCCGTAGCAGGAGATCCTACGAGCAGTACTTC
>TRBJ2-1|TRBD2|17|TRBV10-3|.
CAISDPGGLAGVNEQFF
TGTGCCATCAGTGACCCCGGGGGGCTAGCGGGAGTTAATGAGCAGTTCTTC
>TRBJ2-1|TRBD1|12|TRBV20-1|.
CSSAGRGSEQHF
TGCAGTAGCGCCGGCAGGGGGAGCGAGCAGCACTTC
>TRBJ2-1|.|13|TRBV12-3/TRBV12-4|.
CASSTDSVVFQFF
TGTGCCAGCAGTACCGACAGCGTCGTGTTTCAGTTCTTC
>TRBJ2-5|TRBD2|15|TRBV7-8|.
CASSLELAGRETQYF
TGTGCCAGCAGCTTAGAACTAGCGGGACGAGAGACCCAGTACTTC
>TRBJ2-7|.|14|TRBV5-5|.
CASSSRRQSYEQYF
TGTGCCAGCAGCTCCCGACGCCAATCTTACGAGCAGTACTTC
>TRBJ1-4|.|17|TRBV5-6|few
CASSLVRDNGFYEKLFF
TGTGCCAGCAGCTTGGTTCGGGACAACGGTTTTTATGAAAAACTGTTTTTT
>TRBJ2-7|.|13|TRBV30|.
CAWSRSSPSEQYF
TGTGCCTGGAGTAGGTCCTCCCCGAGCGAGCAGTACTTC
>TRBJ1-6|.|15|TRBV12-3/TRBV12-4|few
CASSLYPTANSPLHF
TGTGCCAGCAGTTTATACCCGACGGCAAATTCACCCCTCCACTTT
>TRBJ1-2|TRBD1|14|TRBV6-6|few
CASRLGTGAYGYTF
TGTGCCAGCAGGCTCGGAACAGGGGCCTATGGCTACACCTTC
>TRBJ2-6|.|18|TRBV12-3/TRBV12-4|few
CASSFSPYGQFGANVLTF
TGTGCCAGCAGTTTTAGCCCCTATGGGCAGTTTGGGGCCAACGTCCTGACTTTC
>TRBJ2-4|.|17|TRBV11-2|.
CASSSIAELIAKNIQYF
TGTGCCAGCAGCTCGATAGCGGAACTCATAGCCAAAAACATTCAGTACTTC
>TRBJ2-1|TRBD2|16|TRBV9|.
CASSVGASGGPEQQFF
TGTGCCAGCAGCGTAGGGGCTAGCGGGGGCCCAGAACAGCAGTTCTTC
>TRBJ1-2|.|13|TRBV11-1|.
CASSSQDLDGYTF
TGTGCCAGCAGCTCCCAAGACCTGGATGGCTACACCTTC
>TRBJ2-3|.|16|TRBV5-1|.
CASSLERSGGTDTQYF
TGCGCCAGCAGCTTGGAAAGGAGCGGAGGCACAGATACGCAGTATTTT
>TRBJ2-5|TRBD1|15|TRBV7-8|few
CASSSVTGGQETQYF
TGTGCCAGCAGCTCCGTTACAGGGGGCCAAGAGACCCAGTACTTC
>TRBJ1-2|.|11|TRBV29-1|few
CSVEGDYGYTF
TGCAGCGTTGAAGGGGACTATGGCTACACCTTC
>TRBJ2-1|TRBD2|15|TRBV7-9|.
CASSQSGASYNEQFF
TGTGCCAGCAGCCAAAGCGGGGCTTCTTACAATGAGCAGTTCTTC
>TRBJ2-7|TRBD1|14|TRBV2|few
CASNGQGSSYEQYF
TGTGCCAGCAATGGACAGGGCAGCTCCTACGAGCAGTACTTC
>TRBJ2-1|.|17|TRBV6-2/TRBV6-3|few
CASSFFFGTDSYNEQFF
TGTGCCAGCAGTTTCTTTTTCGGGACGGACTCCTACAATGAGCAGTTCTTC
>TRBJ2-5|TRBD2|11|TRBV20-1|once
CSASTAGGKFF
TGCAGTGCTAGTACGGCCGGGGGGAAGTTCTTC
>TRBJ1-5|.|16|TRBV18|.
CASSLSVPGSNQPQHF
TGTGCCAGCTCACTCTCGGTGCCCGGGAGCAATCAGCCCCAGCATTTT
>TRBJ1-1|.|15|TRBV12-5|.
CASGLASRGFAEAFF
TGTGCTAGTGGTTTGGCGTCCCGGGGGTTCGCTGAAGCTTTCTTT
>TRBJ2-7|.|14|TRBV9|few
CASSVGGATYEQYF
TGTGCCAGCAGCGTAGGGGGGGCCACCTACGAGCAGTACTTC
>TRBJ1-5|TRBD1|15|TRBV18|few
CASSPGQGGGQPQHF
TGTGCCAGCTCACCAGGACAGGGCGGGGGTCAGCCCCAGCATTTT
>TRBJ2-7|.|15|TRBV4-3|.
CASSPRSQGPYEQYF
TGCGCCAGCAGCCCAAGGTCGCAAGGCCCCTACGAGCAGTACTTC
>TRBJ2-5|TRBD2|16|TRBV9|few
CASSATTPGLRETQYF
TGTGCCAGCAGCGCCACAACACCGGGACTACGAGAGACCCAGTACTTC
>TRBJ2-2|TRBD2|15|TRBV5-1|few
CASSSIAGETGELFF
TGCGCCAGCAGCTCGATCGCGGGGGAGACCGGGGAGCTGTTTTTT
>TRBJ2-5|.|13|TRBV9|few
CASSVVPRETQYF
TGTGCCAGCAGCGTAGTCCCTAGGGAGACCCAGTACTTC
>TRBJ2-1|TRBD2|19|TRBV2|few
CASSEMGASGGSSYNEQFF
TGTGCCAGCAGTGAAATGGGGGCTAGCGGGGGGAGCTCCTACAATGAGCAGTTCTTC
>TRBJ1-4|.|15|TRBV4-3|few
CASSQEWEINEKLFF
TGCGCCAGCAGCCAAGAATGGGAAATAAATGAAAAACTGTTTTTT